The next 5 T cell receptor beta chains were all read from a single sample in a study of OX40 agonist ivuxolimab in advanced cancers. Measured with immunoSEQ multiplex PCR; TCRdb has only the in-frame clones, and not every one. The sample records roughly 70,000 clones, about 86% being singletons. Sequencing used CD4+ or CD8+ T cells sorted from blood, obtained in a trial of the OX40 agonist ivuxolimab. Every receptor here comes from an adult with an advanced solid tumor such as melanoma, head and neck, liver or kidney cancer.

The rearrangement uses TRBV11-2 and TRBJ2-5; 10 positions match TRBD2. There are 14 residues in the CDR3. The ends lost 5 bases at V and 7 bases at J; junction bases unmatched: 7. Germline V gene lookup returns CDR1 SGHAT and CDR2 FQNNGV. Written as DNA, the CDR3 is TGTGCCAGCAGCCCCCCGAGCGGGGGGGGGACCCAGTACTTC. Its protein product is CASSPPSGGGTQYF.

The chain links TRBV6-1 to TRBJ2-7; D perhaps matches TRBD2 (5 bases). This CDR3 region has 13 residues. Germline assignment: CDR1 MNHNS and CDR2 SASEGT. The V end lost 6 bases, the J end lost 0 bases, and 9 bases lay between the germline ends. Here the CDR3 DNA reads TGTGCCAGCAGCCGGACTTTCTCCTACGAGCAGTACTTC. Translated: CASSRTFSYEQYF.

This CDR3 reads CASNHPQGRHQPQHF. CDR3 in DNA: TGTGCCAGTAACCACCCACAGGGGCGGCATCAGCCCCAGCATTTT. This sequence joins TRBV19 and TRBJ1-5; the match to TRBD1 covers 7 bases. V dropped 7 bases and J dropped 5; count of bases not matched to a gene: 11. This CDR3 contains 15 residues. The germline gives CDR1 LNHDA, CDR2 SQIVND (reference sequence). The variable domain in full, completed from reference TRBV19 and TRBJ1-5, reads DGGITQSPKYLFRKEGQNVTLSCEQNLNHDAMYWYRQDPGQGLRLIYYSQIVNDFQKGDIAEGYSVSREKKESFPLTVTSAQKNPTAFYLCASNHPQGRHQPQHFGDGTRLSIL.

V is TRBV6-1 and J is TRBJ2-7; D not certain. This CDR3 region has 12 residues. The V and J ends lost 1 base and 3 bases respectively, with 4 bases between them. CDR1 is MNHNS, CDR2 SASEGT, per germline. CDR3 bases: TGTGCCAGCAGTGAAGTCGGCTACGAGCAGTACTTC. It is translated as CASSEVGYEQYF.

The chain carries TRBV2 and TRBJ1-5, with TRBD1 identical over 8 bases. The CDR3 is 13 amino acids. CDR1 and CDR2 (germline): SNHLY, FYNNEI. After removal of 9 bases from V and 8 bases from J, the junction contained 9 bases not matched to a gene. CDR3 sequence reads: CASGRGLGEPQHF. CDR3 sequence (DNA): TGTGCCAGTGGCAGGGGGCTCGGAGAGCCCCAGCATTTT.